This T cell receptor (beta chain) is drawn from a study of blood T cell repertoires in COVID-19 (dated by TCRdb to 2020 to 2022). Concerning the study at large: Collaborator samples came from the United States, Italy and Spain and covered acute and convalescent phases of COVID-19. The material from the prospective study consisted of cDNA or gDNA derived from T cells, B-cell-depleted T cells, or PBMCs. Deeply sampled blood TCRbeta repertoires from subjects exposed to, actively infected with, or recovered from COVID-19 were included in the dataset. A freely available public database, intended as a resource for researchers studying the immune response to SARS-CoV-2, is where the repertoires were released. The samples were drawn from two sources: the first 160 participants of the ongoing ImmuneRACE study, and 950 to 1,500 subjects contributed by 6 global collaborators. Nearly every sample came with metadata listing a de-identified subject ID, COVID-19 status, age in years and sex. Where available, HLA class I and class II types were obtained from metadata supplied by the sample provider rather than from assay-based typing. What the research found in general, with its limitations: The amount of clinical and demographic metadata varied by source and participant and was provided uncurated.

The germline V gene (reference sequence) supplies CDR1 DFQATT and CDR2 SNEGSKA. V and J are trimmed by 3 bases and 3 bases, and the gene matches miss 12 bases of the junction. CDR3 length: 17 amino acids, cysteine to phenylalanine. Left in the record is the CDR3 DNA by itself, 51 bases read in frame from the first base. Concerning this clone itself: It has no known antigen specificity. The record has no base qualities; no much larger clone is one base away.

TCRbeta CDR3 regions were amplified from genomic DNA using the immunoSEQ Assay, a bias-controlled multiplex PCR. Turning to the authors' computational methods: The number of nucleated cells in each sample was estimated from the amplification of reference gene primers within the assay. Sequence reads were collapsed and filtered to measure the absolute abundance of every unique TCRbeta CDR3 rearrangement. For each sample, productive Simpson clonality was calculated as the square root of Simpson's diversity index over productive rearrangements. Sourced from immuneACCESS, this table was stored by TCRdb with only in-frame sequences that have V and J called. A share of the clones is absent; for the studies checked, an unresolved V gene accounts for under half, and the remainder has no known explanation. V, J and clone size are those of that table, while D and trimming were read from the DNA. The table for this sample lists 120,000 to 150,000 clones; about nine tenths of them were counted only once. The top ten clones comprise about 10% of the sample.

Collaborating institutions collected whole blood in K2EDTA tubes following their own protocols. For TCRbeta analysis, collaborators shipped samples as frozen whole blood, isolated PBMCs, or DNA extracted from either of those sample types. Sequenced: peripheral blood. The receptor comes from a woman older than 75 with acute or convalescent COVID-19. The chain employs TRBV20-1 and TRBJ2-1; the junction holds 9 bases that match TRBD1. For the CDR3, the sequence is CSASPGQGIGNYNEQFF. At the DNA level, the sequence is TGCAGTGCTAGTCCTGGACAGGGGATCGGAAACTACAATGAGCAGTTCTTC.